These T cell receptor beta chains were read from a single sample in a study of cytomegalovirus exposure and HLA in healthy donors. Clones were read by immunoSEQ multiplex PCR, and TCRdb kept only the in-frame ones, dropping some. This sample has 50,000 to 80,000 clones, with about 89% found just once. Sequences were obtained from PBMCs. The receptors originated from a woman aged 18-29 years in good health and CMV-seronegative. Both conserved end residues are part of each CDR3. Fields, in order: V gene, clone size, D gene, J gene, CDR3 DNA, CDR3 protein. D genes are given only for firm matches. Some rows have no size entry. The others give once, few or many, or a class for an expanded clone.

V: TRBV7-9
size: once
D: TRBD2
J: TRBJ2-3
DNA: TGTGCCAGCAGCTTAGGGCGGGAGGCCACAGATACGCAGTATTTT
CDR3: CASSLGREATDTQYF

V: TRBV10-1
size: NA
D: TRBD2
J: TRBJ2-1
DNA: TGCGCCAGCAGCCCTACCCCCGGGACTACGAACAATGAGCAGTTCTTC
CDR3: CASSPTPGTTNNEQFF

V: TRBV4-2
size: NA
D: NA
J: TRBJ2-2
DNA: TGTGCCAGCAGCCAAGAGCCACAGGGAACGAACACCGGGGAGCTGTTTTTT
CDR3: CASSQEPQGTNTGELFF

V: TRBV5-6
size: NA
D: TRBD1
J: TRBJ1-6
DNA: TGTGCCAGCAGCCGGGACAGGGATTCACCCCTCCACTTT
CDR3: CASSRDRDSPLHF

V: TRBV28
size: NA
D: TRBD2
J: TRBJ2-5
DNA: TGTGCCAGCAGTCCGGTGGGAGCGGGAGGGGAGACCCAGTACTTC
CDR3: CASSPVGAGGETQYF

V: TRBV30
size: few
D: TRBD1
J: TRBJ2-7
DNA: TGTGCCTGGAGTGTAATTCCGGGACAGGCTTCCGAGCAGTACTTC
CDR3: CAWSVIPGQASEQYF

V: TRBV5-6
size: NA
D: NA
J: TRBJ1-2
DNA: TGTGCCAGCAGCTTATTATCGGCTAACTATGGCTACACCTTC
CDR3: CASSLLSANYGYTF

V: TRBV29-1
size: NA
D: NA
J: TRBJ1-4
DNA: TGCAGCGTCGGACAGACTGGACTCACTAATGAAAAACTGTTTTTT
CDR3: CSVGQTGLTNEKLFF

V: TRBV6-6
size: few
D: TRBD1
J: TRBJ1-1
DNA: TGTGCCAGCAGTCCCGGGACAGGGGTTTTTGAAGCTTTCTTT
CDR3: CASSPGTGVFEAFF

V: TRBV5-1
size: NA
D: TRBD2
J: TRBJ2-4
DNA: TGCGCCAGCAGCTTGTCGGGAGGCAACCTTGACATTCAGTACTTC
CDR3: CASSLSGGNLDIQYF

V: TRBV25-1
size: NA
D: TRBD1
J: TRBJ1-1
DNA: TGTGCCAGCAGTGAACAGGGGGCGAGCACTGAAGCTTTCTTT
CDR3: CASSEQGASTEAFF

V: TRBV5-1
size: few
D: NA
J: TRBJ2-7
DNA: TGCGCCAGCAGCGTATCAGGGCTTGGGCAGTACTTC
CDR3: CASSVSGLGQYF

V: TRBV9
size: NA
D: NA
J: TRBJ2-3
DNA: TGTGCCAGCAGCCCGGCAGGACAGACAGATACGCAGTATTTT
CDR3: CASSPAGQTDTQYF

V: TRBV15
size: NA
D: TRBD1
J: TRBJ1-2
DNA: TGTGCCACCAGCCCCACCTGGACAGGAGGACGCTATGGCTACACCTTC
CDR3: CATSPTWTGGRYGYTF

V: TRBV6-4
size: NA
D: TRBD1
J: TRBJ1-5
DNA: TGTGCCAGCAGTCCCGGGACAGGGGGAAATCAGCCCCAGCATTTT
CDR3: CASSPGTGGNQPQHF

V: TRBV5-5
size: NA
D: TRBD1
J: TRBJ2-7
DNA: TGTGCCAGCAGCTGGGACAGGGGGCCATACGAGCAGTACTTC
CDR3: CASSWDRGPYEQYF

V: TRBV5-1
size: NA
D: NA
J: TRBJ1-1
DNA: TGCGCCAGCAGCTTAATCTGGGACTCAATGAACACTGAAGCTTTCTTT
CDR3: CASSLIWDSMNTEAFF

V: TRBV7-8
size: NA
D: TRBD1
J: TRBJ1-4
DNA: TGTGCCAGCACCGGTGGGACAGGGGCGATTGGTAATGAAAAACTGTTTTTT
CDR3: CASTGGTGAIGNEKLFF

V: TRBV11-2
size: NA
D: NA
J: TRBJ2-2
DNA: TGTGCCAGCAGCCCTACAGCGGAACGACAAACCGGGGAGCTGTTTTTT
CDR3: CASSPTAERQTGELFF

V: TRBV11-1
size: NA
D: TRBD2
J: TRBJ2-1
DNA: TGTGCCAGCGAGGCCGGGACTAGTCTAAATGAGCAGTTCTTC
CDR3: CASEAGTSLNEQFF

V: TRBV28
size: NA
D: NA
J: TRBJ1-1
DNA: TGTGCCAGCAGTACCGGTTATGAAGCTTTCTTT
CDR3: CASSTGYEAFF

V: TRBV7-2
size: NA
D: TRBD2
J: TRBJ2-5
DNA: TGTGCCAGCAGCCTAGACGGGGGGCAAGAGACCCAGTACTTC
CDR3: CASSLDGGQETQYF